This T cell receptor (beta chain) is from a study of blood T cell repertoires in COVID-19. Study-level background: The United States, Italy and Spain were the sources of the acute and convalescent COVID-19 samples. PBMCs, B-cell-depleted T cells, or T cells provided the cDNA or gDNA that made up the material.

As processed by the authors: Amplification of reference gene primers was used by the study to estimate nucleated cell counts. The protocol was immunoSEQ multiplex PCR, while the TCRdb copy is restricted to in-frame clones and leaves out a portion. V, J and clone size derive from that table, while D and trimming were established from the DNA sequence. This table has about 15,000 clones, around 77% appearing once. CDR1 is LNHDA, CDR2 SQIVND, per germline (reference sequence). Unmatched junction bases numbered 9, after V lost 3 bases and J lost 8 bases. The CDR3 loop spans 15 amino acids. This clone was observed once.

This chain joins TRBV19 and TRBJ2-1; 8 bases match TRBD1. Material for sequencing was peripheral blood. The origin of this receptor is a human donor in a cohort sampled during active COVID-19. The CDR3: CASSIHRGWIDEQFF. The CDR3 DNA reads TGTGCCAGTAGTATCCACAGGGGGTGGATCGATGAGCAGTTCTTC.